In this sample, the clone carrying this T cell receptor (beta chain) turned up a few times. Its specificity is unknown. The data derive from a study of a mutant IDH1 vaccine in newly diagnosed glioma. Produced via immunoSEQ multiplex PCR; TCRdb's table is partial and in-frame only. The sample has some 45,000 clones, roughly 80% seen once. Specified time point: week 35, safety follow-up. Doses of 300 ug of mutant IDH1 20-mer peptide were given with topical imiquimod. Deletions cut 2 bases from V and 9 bases from J, with 13 bases between. Germline loops: CDR1 MNHNS, CDR2 SASEGT. The CDR3 covers 13 residues.

This TCR was sampled from a woman in her 50s with glioma. Sequencing was performed on PBMCs, taken from a glioma patient whose treatment included an IDH1 peptide vaccine. V and J are TRBV6-1 and TRBJ1-1; maybe TRBD1 (5 bases). In DNA form, the CDR3 reads TGTGCCAGCAGTGAAATAAGCAGGGCCCAAGCTTTCTTT. Amino acids: CASSEISRAQAFF.